The 23 T cell receptor beta chains presented below share a single source sample, sequenced in a study of cytomegalovirus exposure and HLA in healthy donors. Primers: 60 Vbeta forward and 13 Jbeta reverse. Profiling relied on immunoSEQ multiplex PCR, and the TCRdb table lists in-frame clones only, not all of them. The repertoire holds approximately 150,000 clones, with around 65% as singletons. The sample was PBMCs. The receptor set was obtained from a woman aged 55-70 years in good health and CMV-seronegative.

The sample holds one count of this clone. The CDR3 region is CASRKRGGISSSYNEQFF. The DNA for the CDR3 is TGTGCCAGCAGGAAACGGGGGGGGATTTCAAGCTCCTACAATGAGCAGTTCTTC. V usage is TRBV2 and J usage is TRBJ2-1; 8 bases match TRBD2. The CDR3 is 18 amino acids. J was trimmed by 0 bases and V by 6 bases; bases with no gene match: 13. Germline assignment: CDR1 SNHLY and CDR2 FYNNEI.

This clone was recorded a few times. The V call is TRBV27, the J call TRBJ1-1; D not resolved. Germline CDR1 reads MNHEY; CDR2 reads SMNVEV (reference sequence). V lost 6 bases and J lost 4, with 24 bases in between. CDR3 length equals 17 residues. Written as DNA, the CDR3 is TGTGCCAGCAGCCTTATTCCCCAGGTCCCGGTGGGCACTGAAGCTTTCTTT. Protein sequence: CASSLIPQVPVGTEAFF.

The genes are TRBV4-1 and TRBJ2-7, with D perhaps TRBD1 (5 bases). The CDR3 has 16 residues. Germline V gives CDR1 MGHRA, CDR2 YSYEKL. Trimming cost V 0 bases and J 6 bases, with 18 bases left between them. CDR3 sequence reads: CASSQDVGRALGEQYF. CDR3 nucleotide sequence: TGCGCCAGCAGCCAAGATGTCGGCAGGGCTCTCGGCGAGCAGTACTTC.

CDR3 region: CASSLTSTNTGELFF. The CDR3, as DNA: TGCGCCAGCAGCTTGACTAGCACGAACACCGGGGAGCTGTTTTTT. V and J are TRBV5-1 and TRBJ2-2, with D possibly being TRBD2 (6 bases). The CDR3 covers 15 residues. Germline CDR1 reads SGHRS; CDR2 reads YFSETQ. Trimming stripped 1 base from V and 0 bases from J, with 7 bases between.

This rearrangement joins TRBV5-6 to TRBJ2-7; the D is unclear. Germline V gene lookup returns CDR1 SGHDT and CDR2 YYEEEE. With 1 base removed from V and 0 bases from J, the gap between germline ends came to 14 bases. CDR3 size: 16 residues. CDR3 protein: CASSLRNLGSSYEQYF. DNA for the CDR3: TGTGCCAGCAGCTTGAGAAATCTGGGCAGCTCCTACGAGCAGTACTTC.

The genes are TRBV28 and TRBJ1-5; D is ambiguous. V lost 5 bases and J lost 4, with 12 bases in between. The CDR3 spans 14 residues. The germline V gene has CDR1 MDHEN and CDR2 SYDVKM. The CDR3 region is CASSHGSSNQPQHF. The CDR3 region has the DNA TGTGCCAGCAGTCACGGGAGCTCAAATCAGCCCCAGCATTTT.

The chain recombines TRBV14 with TRBJ2-2; D might be TRBD2 (5 bases). Germline V lookup: CDR1 SGHDN, CDR2 FVKESK. This CDR3 is built from 15 residues. V was shortened by 5 bases and J by 7 bases, with 17 bases between the two germline ends. The CDR3, as DNA: TGTGCCAGCAGCTTTTCTAGCTTTGAAGGCGGGGAGCTGTTTTTT. Translation gives CASSFSSFEGGELFF.

This clone was found a few times. The chain has TRBV7-9 and TRBJ1-4; D ambiguous. Trimming stripped 0 bases from V and 8 bases from J, with 7 bases between. The CDR3 has 13 residues. The germline V gene encodes CDR1 SEHNR and CDR2 FQNEAQ (reference sequence). This CDR3 is CASSLASREKLFF. CDR3 in DNA: TGTGCCAGCAGCTTAGCTTCCCGGGAAAAACTGTTTTTT.

The chain couples TRBV7-8 to TRBJ2-7; 12 nucleotides agree with TRBD2. There are 17 residues in the CDR3. V was pared by 1 base and J by 5 bases, with 9 bases of the junction left unmatched. The germline V gene has CDR1 SGHVS and CDR2 FQNEAQ. CDR3 nucleotide sequence: TGTGCCAGCAGCTTAGGTTGGAGACTAGCGGGAGTACACGAGCAGTACTTC. It codes for CASSLGWRLAGVHEQYF. The variable domain in full, with the rest retrieved from reference TRBV7-8 and TRBJ2-7, is GAGVSQSPRYKVAKRGQDVALRCDPISGHVSLFWYQQALGQGPEFLTYFQNEAQLDKSGLPSDRFFAERPEGSVSTLKIQRTQQEDSAVYLCASSLGWRLAGVHEQYFGPGTRLTVT.

About this clone itself: Distinct nucleotide sequences in the sample also encode this CDR3. This sequence joins TRBV5-1 and TRBJ2-5; 7 nucleotides agree with TRBD2. There are 13 residues in the CDR3. Germline V gene lookup returns CDR1 SGHRS and CDR2 YFSETQ. V lost 0 bases, J lost 5 bases, and 1 base stayed unmatched. The CDR3 bases are TGCGCCAGCAGCTTGGTGGGGGGGGAGACCCAGTACTTC. Its protein product is CASSLVGGETQYF.

The chain uses TRBV7-8 and TRBJ2-1, with TRBD2 matching 9 bases. The CDR3 runs to 15 residues. The V gene's germline CDR1 is SGHVS and CDR2 FQNEAQ. V lost 3 bases, J lost 9 bases, and 9 bases stayed unmatched. The CDR3 is CASSLGGLASTEQFF. DNA of the CDR3: TGTGCCAGCAGCTTGGGGGGACTAGCTAGCACTGAGCAGTTCTTC.

The chain combines TRBV6-1 with TRBJ1-5, with a possible D match to TRBD1 (5 bases). V lost 10 bases to trimming and J lost 4 bases, with 11 bases between them. CDR3 length equals 12 residues. The germline V gene has CDR1 MNHNS and CDR2 SASEGT. Written as DNA, the CDR3 is TGTGCCACGACGGGGGGGAATCAGCCCCAGCATTTT. Its translation is CATTGGNQPQHF.

This rearrangement joins TRBV27 to TRBJ2-1, with D perhaps matching TRBD2 (5 bases). The V end was cut by 3 bases, the J end by 7 bases, with 7 bases between. Germline V CDR1 and CDR2: MNHEY, SMNVEV (reference sequence). This CDR3 region has 12 residues. CDR3 amino acids: CASSLKRNEQFF. The CDR3 DNA reads as TGTGCCAGCAGTTTGAAGCGGAATGAGCAGTTCTTC.

CDR3 in DNA: TGTGCCAGCTCACCCCGGGACAGTGAAAATTCACCCCTCCACTTT. It is translated as CASSPRDSENSPLHF. J is TRBJ1-6 and V is TRBV18; 7 bases agree with TRBD1. J gave up 7 bases and V 3 bases, and 6 bases lay outside the gene matches. Per the germline V gene, CDR1 is KGHSH and CDR2 is LQKENI. CDR3 length: 15 residues.

J is TRBJ2-5 and V is TRBV4-1; D unclear. Germline CDR1 and CDR2: MGHRA and YSYEKL. There are 13 residues in the CDR3. V lost 1 base, J lost 4 bases, and 7 bases lay in between. The CDR3 loop reads CASSQGSGETQYF. The CDR3 DNA reads as TGCGCCAGCAGCCAAGGCTCAGGAGAGACCCAGTACTTC.

The chain recombines TRBV19 with TRBJ2-7; possibly TRBD2 for D (6 bases). This CDR3 spans 14 amino acids. The V and J ends lost 5 bases and 4 bases respectively, with 15 bases between them. Germline values: CDR1 LNHDA, CDR2 SQIVND (reference sequence). The CDR3 loop is CASSLRLDSYEQYF. The CDR3 DNA sequence: TGTGCCAGTAGTCTAAGACTAGATTCTTACGAGCAGTACTTC.

This clone appeared a few times. The chain is built from TRBV7-2 and TRBJ2-1; 13 bases agree with TRBD2. This CDR3 region has 18 residues. V gave up 2 bases and J gave up 10 bases; unmatched junction bases: 14. Per germline, CDR1 SGHTA and CDR2 FQGNSA. This CDR3 reads CASSLTGVGLAGAGEQFF. The CDR3 nucleotides read TGTGCCAGCAGCTTAACGGGCGTAGGACTAGCGGGAGCGGGAGAGCAGTTCTTC.

Concerning this clone: The junction differs from germline at one of its ends, possibly a read error. The rearrangement joins TRBV7-9 to TRBJ2-2; D is unresolved. The germline CDR1 and CDR2 sequences are SEHNR and FQNEAQ (reference sequence). This CDR3 spans 14 amino acids. CDR3 amino acids: CSSSSRLDTGELFF. The CDR3 nucleotides are TGTTCCAGCAGCTCAAGACTGGACACCGGGGAGCTGTTTTTT.

The V and J genes are TRBV28 and TRBJ2-1, with 9 bases identical to TRBD2. Germline assignment: CDR1 MDHEN and CDR2 SYDVKM. The CDR3 has 17 residues. Unmatched junction bases numbered 15, after V lost 4 bases and J lost 8 bases. The CDR3 DNA is TGTGCCAGCAGTTCTCCAGGGGGTAGCGGGAGAAGCGATGAGCAGTTCTTC. It yields the protein CASSSPGGSGRSDEQFF.

The table lists this clone with a count of one. The chain joins TRBV10-3 to TRBJ2-1; D remains ambiguous. The germline V and J ends were trimmed by 7 bases and 5 bases, with 6 bases remaining between them. The germline V gene encodes CDR1 ENHRY and CDR2 SYGVKD. The CDR3 is 11 residues long. The DNA for the CDR3 is TGTGCCATCACCAAAAACAATGAGCAGTTCTTC. Residues: CAITKNNEQFF.

The chain combines TRBV6-1 with TRBJ2-3; 12 nucleotides line up with TRBD2. J gave up 3 bases and V 8 bases, and 6 bases lay outside the gene matches. This CDR3 is built from 15 residues. CDR1 is MNHNS and CDR2 is SASEGT in the germline V gene. The CDR3 region is CASALAGGVTDTQYF. The CDR3 nucleotides read TGTGCCAGCGCCCTAGCGGGAGGGGTGACAGATACGCAGTATTTT.

The chain is built from TRBV11-2 and TRBJ1-2; possibly TRBD1 for D (5 bases). The CDR3 is 15 residues long. Germline loops: CDR1 SGHAT, CDR2 FQNNGV. The V and J ends lost 1 base and 8 bases respectively, with 17 bases between them. For the CDR3, the DNA is TGTGCCAGCAGCTTAGGGGGGAGGGACCCCTTCGGCTACACCTTC. Its protein product is CASSLGGRDPFGYTF.

V usage is TRBV29-1 and J usage is TRBJ2-5; a weak D match, TRBD2 (6 bases). With 6 bases removed from V and 5 bases from J, the gap between germline ends came to 16 bases. The germline CDR1 and CDR2 sequences are SQVTM and ANQGSEA. There are 13 residues in the CDR3. The CDR3 reads CSVASLEGETQYF. The CDR3 region has the DNA TGCAGCGTAGCTTCTTTGGAGGGGGAGACCCAGTACTTC.